There are a few counts of the clone carrying this TCR beta chain. The antigen remains unidentified. Amplified TCR beta CDR3 regions derived from RNA transcripts. HTBI primers were employed in a first-round RT-PCR of the TCR CDR3. TCRdb analysed the multiplex PCR reads with MiXCR anew, one entry per CDR3 protein. In the table there are under 250,000 distinct CDR3 sequences, over 15% of which are singletons. The data originate from a study of T cells in Graves' hyperthyroidism and ophthalmopathy. Study-level background: At initial diagnosis, before any treatment had begun, peripheral blood was obtained.

An absence of ophthalmopathy progression within 18 months meant stable Graves' hyperthyroidism. Study observations and caveats: Most expanded thyroid clonotypes above 0.001 recurred in blood. For ophthalmopathy, model prediction preceded onset by a median about 6 months.

Sequenced: blood. The receptor was derived from a man aged 50 or older with Graves' hyperthyroidism.

The CDR3, as DNA: TGCAGCGTTGAACCCTCCGGGGGGGGCTATGGCTACACCTTC. It codes for CSVEPSGGGYGYTF. V gene TRBV29-1 combines with J gene TRBJ1-2; a weak D match, TRBD1 (5 bases). CDR1 and CDR2 (germline): SQVTM, ANQGSEA. The V end was cut by 2 bases, the J end by 4 bases, with 14 bases between. The CDR3 covers 14 residues.